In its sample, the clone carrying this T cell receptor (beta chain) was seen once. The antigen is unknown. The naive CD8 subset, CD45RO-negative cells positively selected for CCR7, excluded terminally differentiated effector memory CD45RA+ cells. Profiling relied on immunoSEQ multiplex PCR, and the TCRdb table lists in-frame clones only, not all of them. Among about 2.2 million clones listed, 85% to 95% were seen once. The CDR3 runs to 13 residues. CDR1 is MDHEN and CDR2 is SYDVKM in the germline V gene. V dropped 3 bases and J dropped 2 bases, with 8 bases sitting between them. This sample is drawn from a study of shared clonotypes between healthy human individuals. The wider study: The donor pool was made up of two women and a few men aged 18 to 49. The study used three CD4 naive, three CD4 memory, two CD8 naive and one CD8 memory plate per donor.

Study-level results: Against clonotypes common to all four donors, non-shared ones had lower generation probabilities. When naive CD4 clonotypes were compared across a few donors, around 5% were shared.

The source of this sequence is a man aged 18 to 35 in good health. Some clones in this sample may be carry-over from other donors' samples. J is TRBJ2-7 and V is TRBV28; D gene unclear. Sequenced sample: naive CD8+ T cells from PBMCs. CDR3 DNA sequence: TGTGCCAGCAGTTTTAGCATTACCTACGAGCAGTACTTC. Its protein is CASSFSITYEQYF.